One and the same sample provided the 5 T cell receptor beta chains below, sequenced in a study of T cells in Graves' hyperthyroidism and ophthalmopathy. TCR beta CDR3 sequences were amplified from RNA transcripts. The primer set for the first-round RT-PCR of the TCR CDR3 was HTBI. A single record per CDR3 protein comes from TCRdb applying MiXCR to the multiplex PCR reads. The repertoire holds 90,000 to 120,000 distinct CDR3 sequences, 15% to 20% seen once, with around 42% in the top ten. The sample taken for sequencing was blood. The receptors were sampled from a woman in her fifties or sixties with Graves' hyperthyroidism.

In this sample, this clonotype turned up a few times. This chain joins TRBV5-1 and TRBJ2-6, with TRBD2 as a possible D gene (6 bases). CDR1 and CDR2 from the germline V gene are SGHRS and YFSETQ. The length of the CDR3 is 14 residues. V was shortened by 7 bases and J by 3 bases, with 11 bases between the two germline ends. CDR3 loop: CASGLGGGANVLTF. The CDR3 region has the DNA TGCGCCAGCGGGCTCGGGGGTGGGGCCAACGTCCTGACTTTC.

There are many counts of this clonotype. The V call is TRBV20-1, the J call TRBJ1-2; D call uncertain. The V gene lost 0 bases and the J gene lost 4 bases, with 18 bases spanning the gap. The CDR3 is made up of 16 amino acids. Germline V CDR1 and CDR2: DFQATT, SNEGSKA (reference sequence). DNA of the CDR3: TGCAGTGCTAGAGATTTTGGCCGACCGGGAATCTATGGCTACACCTTC. This sequence encodes CSARDFGRPGIYGYTF.

This clonotype was counted many times. This chain connects TRBV15 to TRBJ1-4; D remains unclear. V was clipped by 0 bases and J by 3 bases, with 5 bases between them. CDR3 length: 14 residues. Per germline, CDR1 LNHNV and CDR2 YYDKDF (reference sequence). The chain's CDR3 is CATSRDGSNEKLFF. The CDR3 DNA is TGTGCCACCAGCAGAGATGGATCTAATGAAAAACTGTTTTTT.

V and J are TRBV6-1 and TRBJ1-4; possible D gene TRBD1, 6 bases. CDR3 length: 15 residues. V lost 6 bases, J lost 1 base, and 12 bases lay in between. In germline, CDR1 is MNHNS, CDR2 SASEGT. CDR3 in DNA: TGTGCCAGCAGATTCACAGGGTTAACTAATGAAAAACTGTTTTTT. This sequence encodes CASRFTGLTNEKLFF.

This clonotype was counted many times. The gene calls are TRBV27 and TRBJ2-3; D gene ambiguous. The V gene lost 3 bases and the J gene lost 3 bases, with 10 bases spanning the gap. The CDR3 sequence is 14 residues long. CDR1 MNHEY and CDR2 SMNVEV come from the germline V gene (reference sequence). This CDR3 reads CASSFFNPTDTQYF. The CDR3 bases are TGTGCCAGCAGTTTTTTCAACCCGACAGATACGCAGTATTTT.